This is a list of T cell receptor beta chains from one sample in a study of blood T cell repertoires in COVID-19. Data came from immunoSEQ multiplex PCR; TCRdb stores just in-frame clones and leaves some out. Counted here are roughly 160,000 clones, around 81% occurring once; the ten biggest clones make up approximately 11%. Sequenced input: peripheral blood. The receptors come from a man between 65 and 85 years old with active or convalescent COVID-19. Both conserved end residues are part of each CDR3. D genes are given only for firm matches. Clone sizes are given selectively: once, few, many, or a class where the clone is expanded.

v_gene	abundance	d_gene	j_gene	CDR3aa	CDR3nt
TRBV6-1	-	TRBD1	TRBJ1-1	CASSAGSGGKNTEAFF	TGTGCCAGCAGTGCGGGGTCAGGGGGCAAGAACACTGAAGCTTTCTTT
TRBV2	-	TRBD2	TRBJ2-7	CASSERQLTSSEQYF	TGTGCCAGCAGCGAGCGACAGTTGACTAGCTCCGAGCAGTACTTC
TRBV11-2	-	-	TRBJ2-3	CASRQTGYAADTQYF	TGTGCCAGCAGACAGACAGGATACGCGGCAGATACGCAGTATTTT
TRBV9	few	-	TRBJ2-5	CASRQEGVETQYF	TGTGCCAGCAGGCAGGAAGGGGTTGAGACCCAGTACTTC
TRBV11-2	once	-	TRBJ1-2	CASSLSVSAGYGYTF	TGTGCCAGCAGCTTATCGGTTTCCGCGGGTTATGGCTACACCTTC
TRBV29-1	-	TRBD1	TRBJ1-1	CSGGGQVEGEAFF	TGCAGCGGGGGGGGACAGGTGGAGGGTGAAGCTTTCTTT
TRBV6-1	once	TRBD1	TRBJ1-2	CASSEVGGGHGYTF	TGTGCCAGCAGTGAAGTCGGAGGGGGCCATGGCTACACCTTC
TRBV7-8	-	-	TRBJ2-7	CASSPRDLTTLSSYEQYF	TGTGCCAGCAGTCCCCGGGACTTGACTACACTCAGCTCCTACGAGCAGTACTTC
TRBV7-2	-	TRBD1	TRBJ1-1	CASSSQGATEAFF	TGTGCCAGCAGCTCGCAGGGGGCCACTGAAGCTTTCTTT
TRBV5-4	-	-	TRBJ2-7	CASSGTARVPYEQYF	TGTGCCAGCAGCGGGACTGCCAGGGTTCCCTACGAGCAGTACTTC
TRBV5-5	-	-	TRBJ1-6	CASCFRGSYNSPLHF	TGTGCCAGCTGTTTCAGGGGATCCTATAATTCACCCCTCCACTTT
TRBV2	many	-	TRBJ2-3	CASSEVIAQAQDTQYF	TGTGCCAGCAGTGAAGTTATCGCGCAGGCTCAAGATACGCAGTATTTT
TRBV9	-	-	TRBJ1-1	CASSVAPGLNTEAFF	TGTGCCAGCAGCGTAGCCCCAGGCTTGAACACTGAAGCTTTCTTT
TRBV15	-	-	TRBJ2-7	CATSSNRVSYEQYF	TGTGCCACCAGCAGTAACAGGGTCTCCTACGAGCAGTACTTC
TRBV6-6	-	TRBD1	TRBJ2-7	CASTRDRTSYEQYF	TGTGCCAGCACCAGGGACAGGACCTCCTACGAGCAGTACTTC
TRBV28	-	TRBD1	TRBJ1-1	CASSSHIRGQFSYGGRGHTEAFF	TGTGCCAGCAGTTCCCATATACGGGGACAGTTCAGCTATGGGGGAAGAGGGCACACTGAAGCTTTCTTT
TRBV21-1	-	-	TRBJ2-7	CASSKTGAYEQYF	TGTGCCAGCAGCAAGACAGGAGCCTACGAGCAGTACTTC
TRBV7-2	-	-	TRBJ2-7	CASSRQSYEQYF	TGTGCCAGCAGTCGACAGTCCTACGAGCAGTACTTC
TRBV28	-	-	TRBJ1-1	CASSFGGAFTEAFF	TGTGCCAGCAGTTTTGGGGGCGCCTTCACTGAAGCTTTCTTT
TRBV7-3	-	TRBD2	TRBJ2-1	CASSPGRSGRRNEQFF	TGTGCCAGCAGCCCCGGGAGAAGCGGGAGAAGGAATGAGCAGTTCTTC
TRBV28	-	-	TRBJ2-1	CASSFGQSQRSLLDEQFF	TGTGCCAGCAGTTTTGGACAGAGCCAAAGATCCCTCCTCGATGAGCAGTTCTTC
TRBV24-1	-	-	TRBJ1-5	CATSAGAGDNQPQHF	TGTGCCACCAGTGCCGGGGCGGGGGACAATCAGCCCCAGCATTTT
TRBV30	-	-	TRBJ1-5	CAWSPQGLSNQPQHF	TGTGCCTGGAGTCCGCAGGGACTTAGCAATCAGCCCCAGCATTTT
TRBV18	-	-	TRBJ2-2	CASSPTGIDTGELFF	TGTGCCAGCTCACCGACCGGGATCGACACCGGGGAGCTGTTTTTT
TRBV5-1	-	-	TRBJ2-7	CASSFRRADEQYF	TGCGCCAGCAGCTTCCGCAGGGCCGACGAGCAGTACTTC
TRBV20-1	-	-	TRBJ2-1	CSAVGQNEQFF	TGCAGTGCTGTCGGACAGAATGAGCAGTTCTTC
TRBV30	-	TRBD1	TRBJ1-2	CAWSGGQANYGYTF	TGTGCCTGGAGTGGGGGACAGGCTAACTATGGCTACACCTTC
TRBV24-1	-	-	TRBJ2-4	CATSGSVAKNIQYF	TGTGCCACCAGTGGTAGTGTTGCCAAAAACATTCAGTACTTC
TRBV19	-	-	TRBJ1-5	CASSIDLEVPNQPQHF	TGTGCCAGTAGTATAGATTTGGAGGTCCCCAATCAGCCCCAGCATTTT
TRBV28	-	-	TRBJ1-2	CASSPGGVGSGYTF	TGTGCCAGCAGCCCGGGGGGGGTGGGAAGTGGCTACACCTTC
TRBV28	-	TRBD2	TRBJ2-3	CASSLWDLAESTDTQYF	TGTGCCAGCAGTTTATGGGACCTAGCGGAAAGCACAGATACGCAGTATTTT
TRBV6-5	-	-	TRBJ2-1	CASSYGGGTYNEQFF	TGTGCCAGCAGTTACGGCGGCGGAACCTACAATGAGCAGTTCTTC
TRBV7-8	-	-	TRBJ1-1	CASSLQGIMNTEAFF	TGTGCCAGCAGCTTACAGGGCATCATGAACACTGAAGCTTTCTTT
TRBV6-5	-	-	TRBJ1-2	CASRPGVANYGYTF	TGTGCCAGCAGGCCCGGGGTCGCCAACTATGGCTACACCTTC
TRBV7-8	-	-	TRBJ2-3	CASSPPLWEGDTDTQYF	TGTGCCAGCAGCCCACCGCTGTGGGAGGGGGACACAGATACGCAGTATTTT
TRBV5-4	-	TRBD1	TRBJ1-1	CASKLTGGTEAFF	TGTGCCAGCAAGCTGACAGGGGGCACTGAAGCTTTCTTT
TRBV5-5	-	-	TRBJ2-7	CASSRGTNYEQYF	TGTGCCAGCAGCAGGGGCACTAACTACGAGCAGTACTTC
TRBV19	-	-	TRBJ1-5	CASTNRGGRSNQPQHF	TGTGCCAGTACCAATAGGGGGGGCAGGAGCAATCAGCCCCAGCATTTT
TRBV20-1	-	-	TRBJ1-2	CSASYLGTGGYGYTF	TGCAGTGCTAGTTACCTGGGGACTGGGGGCTATGGCTACACCTTC
TRBV5-1	-	TRBD2	TRBJ2-1	CASSPGLAPYNEQFF	TGCGCCAGCAGCCCCGGACTAGCGCCTTACAATGAGCAGTTCTTC
TRBV2	-	TRBD1	TRBJ2-5	CASSRQGRTETQYF	TGTGCCAGCAGTCGACAGGGCAGGACAGAGACCCAGTACTTC
TRBV6-4	-	TRBD1	TRBJ2-2	CASRPDRGRVGELFF	TGTGCCAGCAGGCCTGACAGGGGCCGAGTCGGGGAGCTGTTTTTT
TRBV25-1	-	TRBD1	TRBJ2-5	CASSPFGTGQETQYF	TGTGCCAGCAGTCCGTTCGGGACAGGCCAAGAGACCCAGTACTTC
TRBV7-2	-	-	TRBJ2-7	CASSTDSLAYEQYF	TGTGCCAGCAGCACGGACTCCTTAGCCTACGAGCAGTACTTC
TRBV18	once	-	TRBJ1-2	CASSPTFSPGREGYTF	TGTGCCAGCTCACCAACATTTTCTCCAGGCCGGGAGGGCTACACCTTC
TRBV11-2	-	TRBD2	TRBJ2-1	CASSTFLAGGRDEQFF	TGTGCCAGCAGCACTTTCTTAGCGGGGGGGCGAGATGAGCAGTTCTTC
TRBV29-1	-	TRBD1	TRBJ2-7	CSVERQGDSYEQYF	TGCAGCGTTGAAAGGCAGGGGGACTCCTACGAGCAGTACTTC
TRBV7-2	-	TRBD1	TRBJ1-2	CASSLEDRAWRGYTF	TGTGCCAGCAGCTTAGAGGACAGGGCCTGGCGTGGCTACACCTTC
TRBV5-8	-	-	TRBJ2-2	CASSLAAGPNTGELFF	TGTGCCAGCAGCTTGGCGGCGGGACCGAACACCGGGGAGCTGTTTTTT
TRBV19	-	TRBD2	TRBJ2-1	CASTIGRGDNEQFF	TGTGCCAGTACCATAGGTCGGGGGGACAATGAGCAGTTCTTC
TRBV9	few	TRBD2	TRBJ2-1	CASSVETSGFNEQFF	TGTGCCAGCAGCGTAGAGACTAGCGGGTTCAATGAGCAGTTCTTC
TRBV9	-	-	TRBJ1-2	CASSPQGRTVYGYTF	TGTGCCAGCAGCCCCCAAGGCCGGACAGTCTATGGCTACACCTTC
TRBV9	-	-	TRBJ1-2	CASSALGDGYTF	TGTGCCAGCAGCGCGTTAGGAGATGGCTACACCTTC
TRBV6-5	few	TRBD1	TRBJ2-7	CAIFGTGSYEQYF	TGTGCCATCTTTGGGACAGGTTCCTACGAGCAGTACTTC
TRBV30	-	TRBD2	TRBJ2-3	CAWSVAGGTDTQYF	TGTGCCTGGAGTGTAGCGGGAGGCACAGATACGCAGTATTTT
TRBV18	once	-	TRBJ1-1	CASSMIQSDAFF	TGTGCCAGCTCCATGATACAGTCTGACGCTTTCTTT